These T cell receptor beta chains were read from a single sample in a study of cytomegalovirus exposure and HLA in healthy donors. Measured with immunoSEQ multiplex PCR; TCRdb has only the in-frame clones, and not every one. The repertoire holds 100,000 or so clones, approximately 82% seen once, with more than 6.5% in the top ten. The sequenced sample was PBMCs. Every receptor here comes from a man aged 40-49 years in good health and CMV-seropositive. The conserved cysteine and the conserved F or W are not part of the CDR3 here.

V: TRBV7-9
length: 11
J: TRBJ1-3
CDR3: ASSPSAGNTIY

V: TRBV7-8
length: 15
J: TRBJ1-1
CDR3: ASSLAPPGTENTEAF

V: TRBV4-3
length: 13
J: TRBJ2-7
CDR3: ASSQDISVSYEQY

V: TRBV5-4
length: 15
J: TRBJ2-1
CDR3: ASSLTTLAGPYNEQF

V: TRBV13
length: 12
J: TRBJ2-6
CDR3: ASSSKLGANVLT

V: TRBV6-5
length: 12
J: TRBJ2-6
CDR3: ASSRESGANVLT

V: TRBV11-3
length: 13
J: TRBJ2-1
CDR3: ASSPTGGTHNEQF

V: TRBV27
length: 12
J: TRBJ1-5
CDR3: ASSFYGQGQPQH

V: TRBV7-6
length: 12
J: TRBJ2-5
CDR3: ASSLVGKGETQY

V: TRBV19
length: 14
J: TRBJ2-6
CDR3: ASSGTGGSGANVLT

V: TRBV10-3
length: 11
J: TRBJ2-1
CDR3: AIEREGQDEQF

V: TRBV9
length: 15
J: TRBJ1-4
CDR3: ASSVGLAGSTNEKLF

V: TRBV10-3
length: 14
J: TRBJ1-1
CDR3: AISESHLSRGSEAF

V: TRBV7-8
length: 12
J: TRBJ2-5
CDR3: ASSFQAGRETQY

V: TRBV12-5
length: 12
J: TRBJ2-1
CDR3: ASADRGRIHEQF

V: TRBV10-3
length: 13
J: TRBJ2-3
CDR3: AISQGLSFSDTQY

V: TRBV19
length: 14
J: TRBJ1-5
CDR3: ASSTSQQRVHQPQH

V: TRBV5-6
length: 14
J: TRBJ2-5
CDR3: ASSLGDRGTWETQY

V: TRBV2
length: 14
J: TRBJ2-3
CDR3: ASSVRREGSTDTQY

V: TRBV5-1
length: 12
J: TRBJ1-2
CDR3: ASRPGTEGLGYT

V: TRBV6-1
length: 12
J: TRBJ1-2
CDR3: ASSESRTRGGYT

V: TRBV19
length: 13
J: TRBJ1-6
CDR3: ASSTRDPRGSPLH

V: TRBV11-3
length: 12
J: TRBJ2-5
CDR3: ASSLRGGGETQY

V: TRBV7-9
length: 13
J: TRBJ2-1
CDR3: ASSLLAFGYNEQF

V: TRBV7-8
length: 17
J: TRBJ2-6
CDR3: ASSSRAGTGGAGANVLT

V: TRBV4-3
length: 12
J: TRBJ1-5
CDR3: ASSQDRVDQPQH

V: TRBV10-2
length: 10
J: TRBJ1-1
CDR3: ASSGRGTAAF